The rows below give T cell receptor beta chains drawn from one sample of a study of T cell changes during pregnancy in multiple sclerosis. Sequencing was performed with immunoSEQ multiplex PCR; in TCRdb, only in-frame clones are kept and a portion is missing. The data hold around 65,000 clones, with about nine tenths observed a single time. This specimen consisted of peripheral blood, obtained in the first trimester of pregnancy. The receptors were sampled from a female donor in good health, enrolled as a control in a pregnancy study. Each CDR3 is given with its conserved first and last residue. The order of the fields is D gene, J gene, clone size, V gene, CDR3 DNA, CDR3 protein. D genes are given only for firm matches. Some rows have no size entry. The others give once, few or many, or a class for an expanded clone.

TRBD2,TRBJ2-7,NA,TRBV6-5,TGTGCCAGCAGAAAACTAGCGGGAGGTTCCTACGAGCAGTACTTC,CASRKLAGGSYEQYF
TRBD2,TRBJ2-5,once,TRBV11-2,TGTGCCAGCAGCCGGGGACTAGCGGGAGGAGGGCAAGAGACCCAGTACTTC,CASSRGLAGGGQETQYF
TRBD1,TRBJ2-1,NA,TRBV19,TGTGCCAGTAGTCCAAATACAGGGGGTAGAGGCTACAATGAGCAGTTCTTC,CASSPNTGGRGYNEQFF
NA,TRBJ1-2,NA,TRBV7-6,TGTGCCAGCAGTGAAACTAGTGTTCGGAACGTCGACTATGGCTACACCTTC,CASSETSVRNVDYGYTF
TRBD1,TRBJ2-7,NA,TRBV27,TGTGCCAGCAGTTCGACAGGGTCATACTACGAGCAGTACTTC,CASSSTGSYYEQYF
NA,TRBJ1-2,NA,TRBV6-5,TGTGCCAGCAAGAAGGCAGGGCGCTATGGCTACACCTTC,CASKKAGRYGYTF
TRBD2,TRBJ2-1,NA,TRBV6-4,TGTGCCAGCAGTCGGACTAGCTCCGACAATGAGCAGTTCTTC,CASSRTSSDNEQFF
NA,TRBJ1-2,NA,TRBV6-5,TGTGCCAGCAGTTTCTCACGTTCAGGACACCCCTATGGCTACACCTTC,CASSFSRSGHPYGYTF
NA,TRBJ2-3,NA,TRBV5-6,TGTGCCAGCAGCCGGGGCACAGATACGCAGTATTTT,CASSRGTDTQYF
NA,TRBJ2-7,NA,TRBV5-1,TGCGCCAGCAGCTTGATGTCAAATGCCTACGAGCAGTACTTC,CASSLMSNAYEQYF
NA,TRBJ2-1,NA,TRBV7-2,TGTGCCAGCAGCCTCCCTGCGGGATACAATGAGCAGTTCTTC,CASSLPAGYNEQFF
TRBD1,TRBJ2-2,NA,TRBV5-1,TGCGCCAGCAGCGGGGGGACAGGGATAATCGCGAGCACCGGGGAGCTGTTTTTT,CASSGGTGIIASTGELFF
NA,TRBJ1-2,NA,TRBV5-1,TGCGCCAGCAGCGTGGGGGGCCCAGGGAAGGACGGCTACACCTTC,CASSVGGPGKDGYTF
TRBD1,TRBJ2-3,NA,TRBV18,TGTGCCAGCTCCAACCAGGGGGAGAGGTGGAATTTT,CASSNQGERWNF
TRBD1,TRBJ2-7,many,TRBV5-3,TGTGCCAGAAGTCGGGACAGGGGGCGCGAGCAGTACTTC,CARSRDRGREQYF
TRBD1,TRBJ1-1,NA,TRBV7-2,TGTGCCAGCAGCTCCCCCACGACAGGGGACGGTAGCACTGAAGCTTTCTTT,CASSSPTTGDGSTEAFF
TRBD1,TRBJ1-5,NA,TRBV19,TGTGCCAGTCAAATCGAGGGGGCCCAGCCCCAGCATTTT,CASQIEGAQPQHF
NA,TRBJ2-3,NA,TRBV19,TGTGCCAGTAGTATAGATCTTGCGAAAGATACGCAGTATTTT,CASSIDLAKDTQYF
TRBD2,TRBJ2-7,once,TRBV5-1,TGCGCCAGCTGGGGGGGGGAGGAGCAGTACTTC,CASWGGEEQYF
NA,TRBJ1-1,NA,TRBV29-1,TGCAGCGTTGAGTCGCGGGGCGCGGCCACTGAAGCTTTCTTT,CSVESRGAATEAFF
TRBD1,TRBJ2-7,NA,TRBV9,TGTGCCAGCAGCGTAGCCCCCGGGACAGACACCTACGAGCAGTACTTC,CASSVAPGTDTYEQYF
NA,TRBJ2-1,NA,TRBV11-1,TGTGCCAGCAGTAGGAGGGGGGGCTCCTACAATGAGCAGTTCTTC,CASSRRGGSYNEQFF
TRBD1,TRBJ2-5,NA,TRBV5-5,TGTGCCAGCAGAAGACAGGGGAGTCAAGAGACCCAGTACTTC,CASRRQGSQETQYF
NA,TRBJ1-1,NA,TRBV7-3,TGTGCCAGCAGCTTAACGAGCGGGAACACTGAAGCTTTCTTT,CASSLTSGNTEAFF
TRBD1,TRBJ1-1,NA,TRBV29-1,TGCAGCGTTGAAGAGATTGGGACAGGGAACACTGAAGCTTTCTTT,CSVEEIGTGNTEAFF
TRBD2,TRBJ2-6,NA,TRBV19,TGTGCCGTAGGCGAGCTAGCGGGTTTCTCTGGGGCCAACGTCCTGACTTTC,CAVGELAGFSGANVLTF
NA,TRBJ1-3,once,TRBV18,TGTGCCAGCTCACCACGGGCGTCCTCTGGAAACACCATATATTTT,CASSPRASSGNTIYF
NA,TRBJ1-2,NA,TRBV27,TGTGCCAGCAAGGCCAGGTCTCCTAACTATGGCTACACCTTC,CASKARSPNYGYTF
TRBD1,TRBJ2-1,few,TRBV6-4,TGTGCCAGCAGGAAGACAGGGAGTAGTGAGCAGTTCTTC,CASRKTGSSEQFF
NA,TRBJ1-3,NA,TRBV9,TGTGCCAGCAGTGGGGAGGGGTCGGTTGGAAACACCATATATTTT,CASSGEGSVGNTIYF
TRBD1,TRBJ2-1,NA,TRBV6-4,TGTGCCAGCAGTGACGGGACAGGGGGCAATGAGCAGTTCTTC,CASSDGTGGNEQFF
NA,TRBJ1-1,NA,TRBV7-9,TGTGCCAGCAGTCTACAGGGATACACTGAAGCTTTCTTT,CASSLQGYTEAFF
TRBD1,TRBJ2-3,NA,TRBV18,TGTGCCAGCTCACCGGGACAGAGCTACCTAAGCACAGATACGCAGTATTTT,CASSPGQSYLSTDTQYF
TRBD1,TRBJ1-1,NA,TRBV7-9,TGTGCCAGCAGCTTTACTACTCGGACAGGGAATCATGAAGCTTTCTTT,CASSFTTRTGNHEAFF
TRBD1,TRBJ2-7,NA,TRBV7-9,TGTGCCAGCAGCTTAGAGGGGGCTGACGAGCAGTACTTC,CASSLEGADEQYF
NA,TRBJ1-1,NA,TRBV19,TGTGCCAGTAGGAACTCAGGCACTGAAGCTTTCTTT,CASRNSGTEAFF
TRBD1,TRBJ2-5,NA,TRBV5-1,TGCGCCAGCAGCGTGGGACAGGGGATGGAGACCCAGTACTTC,CASSVGQGMETQYF
TRBD1,TRBJ2-7,NA,TRBV10-3,TGTGCCATCAGGGGGACACAGGGGGCGCAGGGAGGCGAGCAGTACTTC,CAIRGTQGAQGGEQYF
NA,TRBJ2-1,NA,TRBV4-3,TGCGCCAGCAGCCAAGACTTTTCTAACAATGAGCAGTTCTTC,CASSQDFSNNEQFF
NA,TRBJ2-7,NA,TRBV6-5,TGTGCCAGCGGTAGACAGCGCCACGAGCAGTACTTC,CASGRQRHEQYF
TRBD2,TRBJ2-7,NA,TRBV6-4,TGTGCCAGCAGTGACTCAATGACTAGCGGCTCCTACGAGCAGTACTTC,CASSDSMTSGSYEQYF
TRBD2,TRBJ2-5,NA,TRBV5-1,TGCGCCAGCAGCTTACTTCTTACTAGCGTAGGAGAGACCCAGTACTTC,CASSLLLTSVGETQYF
TRBD2,TRBJ2-7,NA,TRBV6-6,TGTGCCAGCAGTTACGAGGGACTAGCGGGAGGTTACGAGCAGTACTTC,CASSYEGLAGGYEQYF
NA,TRBJ2-1,NA,TRBV27,TGTGCCAGCAGCAAGAGGGCTCCCGGGCTCTCTAGGTGGAATGAGCAGTTCTTC,CASSKRAPGLSRWNEQFF
TRBD2,TRBJ2-5,NA,TRBV7-9,TGTGCCAGCAGCCTCCTCTGGCGGGGGGAAGAGACCCAGTACTTC,CASSLLWRGEETQYF
NA,TRBJ2-2,NA,TRBV4-3,TGCGCCAGCAGCCCGGGGACATCGAACACCGGGGAGCTGTTTTTT,CASSPGTSNTGELFF